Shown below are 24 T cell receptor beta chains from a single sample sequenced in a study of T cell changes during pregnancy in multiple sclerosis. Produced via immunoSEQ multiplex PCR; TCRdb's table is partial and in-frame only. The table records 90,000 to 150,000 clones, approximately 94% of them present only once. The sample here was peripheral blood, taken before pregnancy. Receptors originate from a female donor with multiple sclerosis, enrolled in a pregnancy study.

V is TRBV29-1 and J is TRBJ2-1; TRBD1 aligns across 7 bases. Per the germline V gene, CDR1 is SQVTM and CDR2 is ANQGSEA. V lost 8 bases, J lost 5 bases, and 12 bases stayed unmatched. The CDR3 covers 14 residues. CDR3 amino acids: CSLARDRENNEQFF. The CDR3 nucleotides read TGCAGCCTTGCCCGGGACAGAGAAAACAATGAGCAGTTCTTC.

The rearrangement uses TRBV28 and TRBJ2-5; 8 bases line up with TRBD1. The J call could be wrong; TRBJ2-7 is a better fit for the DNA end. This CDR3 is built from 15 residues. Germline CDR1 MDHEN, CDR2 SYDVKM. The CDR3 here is CASSQTGAGSYEQYF. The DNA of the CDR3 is TGTGCCAGCAGTCAGACAGGGGCAGGCTCCTACGAGCAGTACTTC.

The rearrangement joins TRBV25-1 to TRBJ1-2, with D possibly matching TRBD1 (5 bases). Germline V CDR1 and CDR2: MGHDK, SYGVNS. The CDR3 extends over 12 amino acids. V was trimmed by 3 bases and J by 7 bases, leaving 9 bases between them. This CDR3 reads CASSEGGVGYTF. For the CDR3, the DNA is TGTGCCAGCAGTGAGGGGGGGGTTGGCTACACCTTC.

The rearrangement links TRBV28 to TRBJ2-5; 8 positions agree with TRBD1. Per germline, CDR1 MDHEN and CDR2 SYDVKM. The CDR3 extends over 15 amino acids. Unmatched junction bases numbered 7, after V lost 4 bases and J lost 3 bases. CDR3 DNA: TGTGCCAGCAGTTCCGGACAGGGTCTCGAAGAGACCCAGTACTTC. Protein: CASSSGQGLEETQYF.

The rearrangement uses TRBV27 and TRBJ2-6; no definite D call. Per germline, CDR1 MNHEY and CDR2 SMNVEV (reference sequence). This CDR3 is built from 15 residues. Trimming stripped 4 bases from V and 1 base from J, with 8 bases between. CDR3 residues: CASSSPYSGANVLTF. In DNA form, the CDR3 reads TGTGCCAGCAGTTCCCCGTATTCTGGGGCCAACGTCCTGACTTTC.

This chain's CDR3 is CASSVGLRSGANVLTF. CDR3 bases: TGTGCCAGCAGCGTAGGACTCCGCTCTGGGGCCAACGTCCTGACTTTC. The rearrangement joins TRBV9 to TRBJ2-6, with D hard to call. V lost 0 bases, J lost 0 bases, and 7 bases lay in between. Per germline, CDR1 SGDLS and CDR2 YYNGEE. This CDR3 contains 16 residues. The whole variable domain, remainder taken from reference TRBV9 and TRBJ2-6, is DSGVTQTPKHLITATGQRVTLRCSPRSGDLSVYWYQQSLDQGLQFLIQYYNGEERAKGNILERFSAQQFPDLHSELNLSSLELGDSALYFCASSVGLRSGANVLTFGAGSRLTVL.

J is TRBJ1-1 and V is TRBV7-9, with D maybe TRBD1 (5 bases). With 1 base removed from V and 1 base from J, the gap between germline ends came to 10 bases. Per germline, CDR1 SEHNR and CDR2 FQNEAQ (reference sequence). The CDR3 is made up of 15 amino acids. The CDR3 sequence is CASSLGGDRNTEAFF. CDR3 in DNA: TGTGCCAGCAGCTTAGGTGGAGACAGGAACACTGAAGCTTTCTTT.

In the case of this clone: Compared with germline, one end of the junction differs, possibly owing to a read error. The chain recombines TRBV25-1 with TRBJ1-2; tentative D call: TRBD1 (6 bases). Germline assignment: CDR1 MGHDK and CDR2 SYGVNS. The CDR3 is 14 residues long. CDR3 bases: TGTGCCAGCAGAGGTCTCAGGGGTTCCTATGACTACACCTTC. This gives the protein CASRGLRGSYDYTF.

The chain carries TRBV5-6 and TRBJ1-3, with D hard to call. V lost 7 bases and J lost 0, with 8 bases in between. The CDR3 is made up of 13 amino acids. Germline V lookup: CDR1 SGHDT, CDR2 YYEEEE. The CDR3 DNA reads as TGTGCCAGCCGGGTCTACTCTGGAAACACCATATATTTT. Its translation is CASRVYSGNTIYF.

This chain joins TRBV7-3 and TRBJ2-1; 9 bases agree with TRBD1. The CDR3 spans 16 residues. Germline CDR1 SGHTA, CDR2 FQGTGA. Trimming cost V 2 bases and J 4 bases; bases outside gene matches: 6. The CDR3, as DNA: TGTGCCAGCAGCTTATTTCCGGGACAGGGTTACAATGAGCAGTTCTTC. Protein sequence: CASSLFPGQGYNEQFF.

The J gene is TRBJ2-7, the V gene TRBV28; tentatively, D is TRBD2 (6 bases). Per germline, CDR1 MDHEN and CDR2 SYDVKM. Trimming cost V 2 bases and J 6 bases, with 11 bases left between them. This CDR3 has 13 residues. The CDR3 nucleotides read TGTGCCAGCAGTTTAGCGGGGAGTAGCGAGCAGTACTTC. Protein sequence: CASSLAGSSEQYF.

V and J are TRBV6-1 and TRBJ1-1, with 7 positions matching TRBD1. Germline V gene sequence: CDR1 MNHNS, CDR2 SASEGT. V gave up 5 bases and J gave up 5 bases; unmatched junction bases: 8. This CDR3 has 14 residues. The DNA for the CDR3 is TGTGCCAGCAGTAAGGACAGGCTAGGGACTGAAGCTTTCTTT. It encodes CASSKDRLGTEAFF.

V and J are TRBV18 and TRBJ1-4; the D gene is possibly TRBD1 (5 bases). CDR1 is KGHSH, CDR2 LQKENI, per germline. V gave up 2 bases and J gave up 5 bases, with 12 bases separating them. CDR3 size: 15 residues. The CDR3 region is CASSPSWGLNEKLFF. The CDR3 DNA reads TGTGCCAGCTCACCATCATGGGGACTCAATGAAAAACTGTTTTTT.

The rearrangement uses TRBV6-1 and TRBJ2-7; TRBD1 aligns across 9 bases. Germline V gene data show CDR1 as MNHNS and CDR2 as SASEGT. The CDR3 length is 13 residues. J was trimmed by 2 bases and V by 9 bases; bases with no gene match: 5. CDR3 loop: CASGQGRAYEQYF. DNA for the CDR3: TGTGCCAGTGGACAGGGGAGGGCCTACGAGCAGTACTTC.

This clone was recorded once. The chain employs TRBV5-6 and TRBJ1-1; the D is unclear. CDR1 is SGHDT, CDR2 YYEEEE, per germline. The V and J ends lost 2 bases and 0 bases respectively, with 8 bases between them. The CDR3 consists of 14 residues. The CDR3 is CASSFGSVNTEAFF. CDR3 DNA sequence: TGTGCCAGCAGCTTTGGTTCAGTGAACACTGAAGCTTTCTTT.

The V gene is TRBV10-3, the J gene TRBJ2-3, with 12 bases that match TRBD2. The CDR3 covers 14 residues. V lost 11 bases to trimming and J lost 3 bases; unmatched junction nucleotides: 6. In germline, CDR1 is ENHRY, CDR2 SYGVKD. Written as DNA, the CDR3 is TGTGCCGCGACTAGCGGGAGAGAAACAGATACGCAGTATTTT. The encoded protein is CAATSGRETDTQYF.

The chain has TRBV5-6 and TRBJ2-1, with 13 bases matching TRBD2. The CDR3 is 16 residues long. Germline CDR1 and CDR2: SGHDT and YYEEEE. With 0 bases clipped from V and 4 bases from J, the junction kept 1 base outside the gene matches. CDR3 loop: CASSLAGLAGYNEQFF. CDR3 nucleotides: TGTGCCAGCAGCTTGGCGGGACTAGCGGGGTACAATGAGCAGTTCTTC. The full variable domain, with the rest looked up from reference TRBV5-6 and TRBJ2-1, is DAGVTQSPTHLIKTRGQQVTLRCSPKSGHDTVSWYQQALGQGPQFIFQYYEEEERQRGNFPDRFSGHQFPNYSSELNVNALLLGDSALYLCASSLAGLAGYNEQFFGPGTRLTVL.

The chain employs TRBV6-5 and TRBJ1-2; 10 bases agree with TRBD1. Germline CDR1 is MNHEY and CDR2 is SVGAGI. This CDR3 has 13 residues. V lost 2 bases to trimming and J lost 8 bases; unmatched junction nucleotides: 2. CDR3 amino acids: CASSYGTGEGYTF. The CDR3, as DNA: TGTGCCAGCAGTTACGGGACAGGGGAAGGCTACACCTTC.

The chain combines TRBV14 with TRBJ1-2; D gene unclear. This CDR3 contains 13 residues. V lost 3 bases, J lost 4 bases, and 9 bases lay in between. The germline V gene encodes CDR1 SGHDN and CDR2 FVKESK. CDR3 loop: CASSQTVFYGYTF. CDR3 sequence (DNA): TGTGCCAGCAGCCAGACTGTTTTCTATGGCTACACCTTC.

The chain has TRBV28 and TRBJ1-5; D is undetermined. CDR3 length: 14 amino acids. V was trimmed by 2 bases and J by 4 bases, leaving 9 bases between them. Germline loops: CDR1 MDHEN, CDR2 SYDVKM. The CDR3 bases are TGTGCCAGCAGTTTAAGGCAGGTTAATCAGCCCCAGCATTTT. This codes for CASSLRQVNQPQHF.

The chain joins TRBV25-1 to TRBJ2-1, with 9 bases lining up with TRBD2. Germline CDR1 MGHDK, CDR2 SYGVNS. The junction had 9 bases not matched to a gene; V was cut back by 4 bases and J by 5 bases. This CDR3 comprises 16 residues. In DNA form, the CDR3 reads TGTGCCAGCAGTGGGTTAGCGGGAGCCTGGGACAATGAGCAGTTCTTC. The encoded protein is CASSGLAGAWDNEQFF.

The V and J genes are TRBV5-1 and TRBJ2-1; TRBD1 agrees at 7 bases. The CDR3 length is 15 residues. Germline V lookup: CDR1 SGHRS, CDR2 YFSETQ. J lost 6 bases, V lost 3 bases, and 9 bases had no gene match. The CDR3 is CASSSRDSGSNEQFF. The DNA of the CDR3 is TGCGCCAGCAGCTCCCGGGACAGTGGGTCCAATGAGCAGTTCTTC. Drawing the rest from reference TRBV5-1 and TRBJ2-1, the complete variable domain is KAGVTQTPRYLIKTRGQQVTLSCSPISGHRSVSWYQQTPGQGLQFLFEYFSETQRNKGNFPGRFSGRQFSNSRSEMNVSTLELGDSALYLCASSSRDSGSNEQFFGPGTRLTVL.

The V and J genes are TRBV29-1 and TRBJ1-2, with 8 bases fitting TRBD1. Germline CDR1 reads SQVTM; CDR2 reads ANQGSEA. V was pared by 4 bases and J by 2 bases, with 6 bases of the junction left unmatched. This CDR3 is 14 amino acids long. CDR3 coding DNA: TGCAGCGTTGGAGGGGCAGGGGGCAACTATGGCTACACCTTC. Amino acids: CSVGGAGGNYGYTF.

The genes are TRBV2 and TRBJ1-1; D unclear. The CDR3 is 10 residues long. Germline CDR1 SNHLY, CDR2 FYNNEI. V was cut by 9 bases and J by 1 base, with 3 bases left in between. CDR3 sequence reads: CARANTEAFF. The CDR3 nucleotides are TGTGCCAGGGCGAACACTGAAGCTTTCTTT.